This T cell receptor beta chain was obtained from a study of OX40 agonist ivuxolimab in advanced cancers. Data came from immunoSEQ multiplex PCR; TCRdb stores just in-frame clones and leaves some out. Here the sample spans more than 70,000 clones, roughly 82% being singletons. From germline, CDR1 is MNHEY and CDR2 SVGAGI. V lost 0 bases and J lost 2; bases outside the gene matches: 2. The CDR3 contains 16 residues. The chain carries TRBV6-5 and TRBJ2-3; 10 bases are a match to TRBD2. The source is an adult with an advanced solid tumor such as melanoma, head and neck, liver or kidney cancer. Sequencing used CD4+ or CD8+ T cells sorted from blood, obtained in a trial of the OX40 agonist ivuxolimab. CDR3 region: CASSYSTSGSTDTQYF. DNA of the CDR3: TGTGCCAGCAGTTACTCGACTAGCGGGTCCACAGATACGCAGTATTTT.